This passage covers 18 T cell receptor beta chains from one sample sequenced in a study of blood T cell repertoires in COVID-19. TCRdb's table, derived via immunoSEQ multiplex PCR, lists solely in-frame clones and lacks some. The data contain roughly 30,000 clones, roughly 90% of them singletons. What was sequenced was peripheral blood. These receptors originate from a human donor in a cohort sampled during active COVID-19.

The chain recombines TRBV11-3 with TRBJ2-7, with D possibly matching TRBD1 (6 bases). The germline CDR1 and CDR2 sequences are SGHNT and YENEEA. V gave up 3 bases and J gave up 6 bases, with 12 bases separating them. CDR3 length: 13 amino acids. This chain's CDR3 is CASSLGEGGEQYF. DNA of the CDR3: TGTGCCAGCAGCTTGGGGGAAGGGGGCGAGCAGTACTTC.

V usage is TRBV5-1 and J usage is TRBJ1-1; 10 bases are shared with TRBD1. V shed 2 bases, J shed 4 bases, and the junction held 11 bases outside the gene matches. This CDR3 has 17 amino acids. CDR1 SGHRS and CDR2 YFSETQ come from the germline V gene. CDR3 sequence reads: CASSFRGQGSQITEAFF. CDR3 sequence (DNA): TGCGCCAGCAGCTTCCGGGGACAGGGGAGCCAAATCACTGAAGCTTTCTTT.

The chain links TRBV9 to TRBJ1-3; 10 nucleotides match TRBD1. Trimming took 3 bases from V and 4 from J; bases not matched to a gene: 1. This CDR3 has 14 amino acids. Germline values: CDR1 SGDLS, CDR2 YYNGEE. The CDR3: CASSGDRGGNTIYF. CDR3 bases: TGTGCCAGCAGCGGGGACAGGGGCGGAAACACCATATATTTT.

The rearrangement uses TRBV5-1 and TRBJ1-2; 7 bases are a match to TRBD1. The trim removed 4 bases at V and 8 bases at J, leaving 17 bases unmatched. Germline-derived CDR1 and CDR2 are SGHRS and YFSETQ. The CDR3 runs to 16 residues. The chain's CDR3 is CASSRSGVTGERGYTF. The CDR3 region has the DNA TGCGCCAGCAGCCGCTCCGGAGTCACAGGGGAGAGAGGCTACACCTTC.

The V gene is TRBV14, the J gene TRBJ1-5; maybe TRBD1 (5 bases). Germline assignment: CDR1 SGHDN and CDR2 FVKESK. The CDR3 contains 16 residues. Trimming stripped 3 bases from V and 4 bases from J, with 16 bases between. The CDR3 region is CASSHYFSGGNQPQHF. CDR3 bases: TGTGCCAGCAGCCATTATTTCTCGGGGGGGAATCAGCCCCAGCATTTT.

In DNA, the CDR3 is TGTGCCAGCAGCTCCGCCACCAGACTAGCGGGGGGCCACGAGCAGTACTTC. Amino acid sequence: CASSSATRLAGGHEQYF. The V gene is TRBV5-5, the J gene TRBJ2-7; 13 bases align to TRBD2. Germline-derived CDR1 and CDR2 are SGHKS and YYEKEE (reference sequence). The CDR3 contains 17 residues. Trimming removed 3 bases from V and 5 bases from J; junction bases left unmatched: 11.

V gene TRBV6-1 combines with J gene TRBJ2-3; TRBD2 agrees at 8 bases. With 4 bases clipped from V and 2 bases from J, the junction kept 11 bases outside the gene matches. CDR3 length equals 17 residues. Per germline, CDR1 MNHNS and CDR2 SASEGT. In DNA, the CDR3 is TGTGCCAGCAGTGGAACGGGACTAGGTGGGGCCACAGATACGCAGTATTTT. Its protein product is CASSGTGLGGATDTQYF.

The J gene is TRBJ2-5, the V gene TRBV11-1; D unresolved. Germline V CDR1 and CDR2: SGHAT, FQDESV (reference sequence). Trimming cost V 7 bases and J 1 base, with 7 bases left between them. This CDR3 is built from 12 residues. CDR3 amino acids: CASKRVQETQYF. The DNA of the CDR3 is TGTGCCAGCAAACGGGTCCAAGAGACCCAGTACTTC.

The V call is TRBV27, the J call TRBJ1-3; 8 bases are a match to TRBD1. Germline V CDR1 and CDR2: MNHEY, SMNVEV (reference sequence). The CDR3 loop spans 16 amino acids. V gave up 5 bases and J gave up 0 bases; unmatched junction bases: 6. The CDR3 region is CASSSRTGPSGNTIYF. In DNA, the CDR3 is TGTGCCAGCAGTAGTCGGACAGGGCCCTCTGGAAACACCATATATTTT.

Here the CDR3 reads CASSQDPRGSVGTNEKLFF. The CDR3 region has the DNA TGCGCCAGCAGCCAAGATCCCAGGGGCAGCGTCGGAACTAATGAAAAACTGTTTTTT. The chain has TRBV4-1 and TRBJ1-4; the D gene is possibly TRBD1 (6 bases). CDR1 MGHRA and CDR2 YSYEKL come from the germline V gene. The CDR3 loop spans 19 amino acids. Between the trimmed V and J ends, which lost 0 bases and 1 base, there was a span of 18 bases.

V and J are TRBV5-1 and TRBJ2-3; 10 nucleotides match TRBD2. CDR1 and CDR2 (germline): SGHRS, YFSETQ. Unmatched junction bases numbered 3, after V lost 2 bases and J lost 3 bases. The CDR3 spans 15 residues. The DNA for the CDR3 is TGCGCCAGCAGCTTCGAGCGGGGGGGAACAGATACGCAGTATTTT. Translated: CASSFERGGTDTQYF.

The genes are TRBV28 and TRBJ2-7; TRBD1 agrees at 7 bases. V shed 5 bases, J shed 2 bases, and the junction held 6 bases outside the gene matches. Germline V CDR1 and CDR2: MDHEN, SYDVKM. The CDR3 runs 14 residues. The CDR3 nucleotides read TGTGCCAGCAGTCCACCGGGACAGCCCTACGAGCAGTACTTC. The encoded protein is CASSPPGQPYEQYF.

V usage is TRBV27 and J usage is TRBJ2-3; TRBD2 is a possible D gene (7 bases). Trimming shortened V by 6 bases and J by 3 bases, and 16 bases separated the two germline ends. CDR3 length: 15 residues. Germline CDR1 MNHEY, CDR2 SMNVEV (reference sequence). The CDR3 region is CASRKGGLGTDTQYF. For the CDR3, the DNA is TGTGCCAGCAGGAAGGGGGGGCTCGGGACAGATACGCAGTATTTT.

The chain couples TRBV5-1 to TRBJ1-6, with D unresolved. With 0 bases removed from V and 14 bases from J, the gap between germline ends came to 12 bases. Germline CDR1 is SGHRS and CDR2 is YFSETQ. This CDR3 contains 13 residues. The CDR3 region is CASSLAAGGALHF. CDR3 coding DNA: TGCGCCAGCAGCTTGGCCGCGGGAGGAGCCCTCCACTTT.

J is TRBJ2-2 and V is TRBV10-1; D ambiguous. Trimming pared 4 bases from V and 1 base from J, leaving 16 bases between. The CDR3 is made up of 17 amino acids. The germline V gene has CDR1 WNHNN and CDR2 SYGVQD (reference sequence). CDR3 sequence: CASSVILKFQNTGELFF. The CDR3 DNA is TGCGCCAGCAGTGTTATACTCAAATTCCAGAACACCGGGGAGCTGTTTTTT.

The chain uses TRBV29-1 and TRBJ2-1, with 11 bases lining up with TRBD1. This CDR3 comprises 16 residues. CDR1 is SQVTM, CDR2 ANQGSEA, per germline. Trimming took 8 bases from V and 0 from J; bases not matched to a gene: 9. CDR3 coding DNA: TGCAGCTCGAAGGGACAGGGGGATAGCTCCTACAATGAGCAGTTCTTC. As protein: CSSKGQGDSSYNEQFF.

This chain joins TRBV6-5 and TRBJ2-3, with D maybe TRBD1 (6 bases). Looked up from germline, CDR1 is MNHEY and CDR2 is SVGAGI. V lost 6 bases to trimming and J lost 2 bases, with 15 bases between them. There are 15 residues in the CDR3. The CDR3: CASRTGTRITDTQYF. CDR3 sequence (DNA): TGTGCCAGCAGAACCGGGACACGGATCACAGATACGCAGTATTTT.

The genes are TRBV5-1 and TRBJ1-2; D is perhaps TRBD1 (5 bases). The length of the CDR3 is 14 residues. CDR1 is SGHRS and CDR2 is YFSETQ in the germline V gene. Trimming pared 4 bases from V and 3 bases from J, leaving 13 bases between. CDR3 in DNA: TGCGCCAGCAGCCTCCTGGGGCAGGACTATGGCTACACCTTC. Amino acid sequence: CASSLLGQDYGYTF.